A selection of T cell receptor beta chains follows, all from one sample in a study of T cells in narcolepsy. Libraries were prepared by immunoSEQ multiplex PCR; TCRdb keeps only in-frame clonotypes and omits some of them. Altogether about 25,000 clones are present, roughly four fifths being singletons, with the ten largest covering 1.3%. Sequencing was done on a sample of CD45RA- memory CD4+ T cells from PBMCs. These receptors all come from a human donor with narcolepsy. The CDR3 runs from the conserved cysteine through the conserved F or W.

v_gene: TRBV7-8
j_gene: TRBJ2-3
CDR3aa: CASSHRTDTQYF

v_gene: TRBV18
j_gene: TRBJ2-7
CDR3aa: CASSTEGRGYEQYF

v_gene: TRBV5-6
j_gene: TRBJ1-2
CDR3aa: CASSSDRRNYGYTF

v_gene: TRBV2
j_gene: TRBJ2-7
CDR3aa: CASRDLLAGRDYEQYF

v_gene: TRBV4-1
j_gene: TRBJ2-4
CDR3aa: CASSYQGTSWGENIQYF

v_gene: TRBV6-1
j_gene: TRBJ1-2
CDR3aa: CASTPNPESYYGYTF

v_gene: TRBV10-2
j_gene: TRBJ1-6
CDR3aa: CASSGGNNSPLHF

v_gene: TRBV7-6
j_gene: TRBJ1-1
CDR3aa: CASNRGREAFF

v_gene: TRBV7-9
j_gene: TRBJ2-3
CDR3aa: CASSAGLVTDTQYF

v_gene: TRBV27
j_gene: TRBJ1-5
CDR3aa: CASSPGKSNQPQHF

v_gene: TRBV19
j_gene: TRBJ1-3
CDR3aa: CATRTGAHSGNTIYF

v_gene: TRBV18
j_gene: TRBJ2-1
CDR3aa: CASSPPIGTSGRDSFGEQFF

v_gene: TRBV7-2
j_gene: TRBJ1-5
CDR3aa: CASSSGASSNQPQHF

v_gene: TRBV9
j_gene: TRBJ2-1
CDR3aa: CASSLVAREYNEQFF

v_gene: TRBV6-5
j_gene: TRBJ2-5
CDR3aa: CASRRYYQETQYF

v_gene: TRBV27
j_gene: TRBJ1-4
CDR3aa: CASSLSVAVREKLFF

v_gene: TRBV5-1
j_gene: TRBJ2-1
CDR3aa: CASSPGRGAAFYNEQFF

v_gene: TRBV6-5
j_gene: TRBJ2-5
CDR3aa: CASQTRIAETQYF

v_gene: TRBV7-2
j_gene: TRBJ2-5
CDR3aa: CASSSTLKETQYF

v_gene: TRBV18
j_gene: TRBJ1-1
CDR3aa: CASSPDLPDMNTEAFF

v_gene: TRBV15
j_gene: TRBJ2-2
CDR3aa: CATSRDKITSPGELFF

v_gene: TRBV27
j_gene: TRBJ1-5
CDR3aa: CASSLFRVQPQHF

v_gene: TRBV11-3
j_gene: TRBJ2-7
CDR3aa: CASSLTSGVEQYF

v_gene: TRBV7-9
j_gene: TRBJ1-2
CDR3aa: CASSATRTYYGYTF

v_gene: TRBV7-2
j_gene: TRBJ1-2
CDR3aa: CASSPRGGSGYGYTF

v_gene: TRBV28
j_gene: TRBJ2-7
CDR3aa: CASSTLPGGQGSYEQYF

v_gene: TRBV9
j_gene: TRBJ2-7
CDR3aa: CASSVEPSAYEQYF

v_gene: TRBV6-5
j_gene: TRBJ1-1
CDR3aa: CASSYRGMNTEAFF

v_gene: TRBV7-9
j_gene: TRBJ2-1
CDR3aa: CASSATSGSYNEQFF

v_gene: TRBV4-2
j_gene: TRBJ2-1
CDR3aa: CASSRDRIYNEQFF

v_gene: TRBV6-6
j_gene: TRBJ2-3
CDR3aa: CASSSGKAGGTDTQYF

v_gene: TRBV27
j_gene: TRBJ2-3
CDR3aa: CASRWTGASPTDTQYF

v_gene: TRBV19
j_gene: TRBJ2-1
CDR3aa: CASSTGERHNEQFF

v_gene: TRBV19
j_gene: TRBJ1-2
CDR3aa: CASSIAGRTASGYTF

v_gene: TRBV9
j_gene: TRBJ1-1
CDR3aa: CASSARRDTEAFF

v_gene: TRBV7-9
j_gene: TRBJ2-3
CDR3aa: CASTLYEGYSSPDTQYF

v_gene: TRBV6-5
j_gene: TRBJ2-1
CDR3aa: CASRNTRLGYNEQFF